The rows below give T cell receptor beta chains drawn from one sample of a study of cytomegalovirus exposure and HLA in healthy donors. Produced via immunoSEQ multiplex PCR; TCRdb's table is partial and in-frame only. The table lists hundreds of thousands of clones, roughly 90% of them singletons. Sequences were obtained from PBMCs. The receptors derive from a woman between 18 and 29 years old in good health and CMV-seronegative. Each CDR3 is given with its conserved first and last residue. D genes are given only for firm matches. Clone size is shown for a subset of rows, as once, few, many or a class of expanded clone.

V gene: TRBV6-5
J gene: TRBJ1-5
clone size: -
D gene: TRBD1
CDR3 protein: CASSPGTENQPQHF
CDR3 DNA: TGTGCCAGCTCCCCCGGGACAGAGAATCAGCCCCAGCATTTT

V gene: TRBV11-3
J gene: TRBJ1-6
clone size: -
D gene: -
CDR3 protein: CASTTPGWAYNSPLHF
CDR3 DNA: TGTGCCAGCACCACACCGGGGTGGGCCTATAATTCACCCCTCCACTTT

V gene: TRBV25-1
J gene: TRBJ2-5
clone size: -
D gene: -
CDR3 protein: CASSEYWGGETQYF
CDR3 DNA: TGTGCCAGCAGTGAATATTGGGGAGGAGAGACCCAGTACTTC

V gene: TRBV7-8
J gene: TRBJ1-2
clone size: -
D gene: -
CDR3 protein: CASSLSGDGYGYTF
CDR3 DNA: TGTGCCAGCAGCTTATCGGGGGATGGCTATGGCTACACCTTC

V gene: TRBV20-1
J gene: TRBJ2-1
clone size: -
D gene: -
CDR3 protein: CSSGVYNEQFF
CDR3 DNA: TGCAGCAGCGGAGTATACAATGAGCAGTTCTTC

V gene: TRBV7-9
J gene: TRBJ1-1
clone size: -
D gene: -
CDR3 protein: CAVDRDQSKNTEAFF
CDR3 DNA: TGTGCCGTGGACAGAGATCAGAGTAAGAACACTGAAGCTTTCTTT

V gene: TRBV7-2
J gene: TRBJ2-5
clone size: once
D gene: -
CDR3 protein: CASSLGDTAQYF
CDR3 DNA: TGTGCCAGCAGCTTAGGGGACACGGCCCAGTACTTC

V gene: TRBV6-5
J gene: TRBJ1-3
clone size: -
D gene: TRBD1
CDR3 protein: CASSRDRAGNTIYF
CDR3 DNA: TGTGCCAGCAGCCGGGACAGGGCTGGAAACACCATATATTTT

V gene: TRBV20-1
J gene: TRBJ2-7
clone size: -
D gene: TRBD2
CDR3 protein: CSARGGLEQYF
CDR3 DNA: TGCAGTGCTAGAGGGGGACTAGAGCAGTACTTC

V gene: TRBV4-3
J gene: TRBJ2-7
clone size: -
D gene: -
CDR3 protein: CASSQDFGGYEQYF
CDR3 DNA: TGCGCCAGCAGCCAAGATTTCGGCGGCTACGAGCAGTACTTC

V gene: TRBV7-6
J gene: TRBJ2-2
clone size: -
D gene: TRBD1
CDR3 protein: CASSLVRTGKAGELFF
CDR3 DNA: TGTGCCAGCAGCTTAGTAAGGACAGGGAAGGCCGGGGAGCTGTTTTTT

V gene: TRBV9
J gene: TRBJ2-3
clone size: -
D gene: -
CDR3 protein: CASTNTDTQYF
CDR3 DNA: TGTGCCAGCACTAACACAGATACGCAGTATTTT

V gene: TRBV6-5
J gene: TRBJ2-7
clone size: -
D gene: TRBD2
CDR3 protein: CASSPLRERHEQYF
CDR3 DNA: TGTGCCAGCAGCCCTTTGCGGGAGAGACACGAGCAGTACTTC

V gene: TRBV5-6
J gene: TRBJ1-2
clone size: -
D gene: TRBD1
CDR3 protein: CASSSLGQGGYTF
CDR3 DNA: TGTGCCAGCAGCTCCTTAGGACAGGGAGGCTACACCTTC

V gene: TRBV6-1
J gene: TRBJ1-1
clone size: -
D gene: -
CDR3 protein: CASSVEQLEAFF
CDR3 DNA: TGTGCCAGCAGTGTGGAACAGCTTGAAGCTTTCTTT

V gene: TRBV27
J gene: TRBJ1-2
clone size: -
D gene: -
CDR3 protein: CASSSRVVSGYTF
CDR3 DNA: TGTGCCAGCAGTTCGAGGGTCGTCTCTGGCTACACCTTC

V gene: TRBV5-1
J gene: TRBJ1-4
clone size: -
D gene: -
CDR3 protein: CASSEQGKTNEKLFF
CDR3 DNA: TGCGCCAGCAGCGAACAGGGTAAAACTAATGAAAAACTGTTTTTT

V gene: TRBV13
J gene: TRBJ2-5
clone size: -
D gene: TRBD2
CDR3 protein: CASSLRSGEETQYF
CDR3 DNA: TGTGCCAGCAGCCTTCGTAGCGGGGAAGAGACCCAGTACTTC

V gene: TRBV4-1
J gene: TRBJ2-1
clone size: -
D gene: TRBD2
CDR3 protein: CASSPRLAFEQFF
CDR3 DNA: TGCGCCAGCAGCCCCCGACTAGCATTCGAGCAGTTCTTC

V gene: TRBV27
J gene: TRBJ2-1
clone size: -
D gene: TRBD2
CDR3 protein: CASSLGGLDEQFF
CDR3 DNA: TGTGCCAGCAGTTTGGGAGGACTAGATGAGCAGTTCTTC